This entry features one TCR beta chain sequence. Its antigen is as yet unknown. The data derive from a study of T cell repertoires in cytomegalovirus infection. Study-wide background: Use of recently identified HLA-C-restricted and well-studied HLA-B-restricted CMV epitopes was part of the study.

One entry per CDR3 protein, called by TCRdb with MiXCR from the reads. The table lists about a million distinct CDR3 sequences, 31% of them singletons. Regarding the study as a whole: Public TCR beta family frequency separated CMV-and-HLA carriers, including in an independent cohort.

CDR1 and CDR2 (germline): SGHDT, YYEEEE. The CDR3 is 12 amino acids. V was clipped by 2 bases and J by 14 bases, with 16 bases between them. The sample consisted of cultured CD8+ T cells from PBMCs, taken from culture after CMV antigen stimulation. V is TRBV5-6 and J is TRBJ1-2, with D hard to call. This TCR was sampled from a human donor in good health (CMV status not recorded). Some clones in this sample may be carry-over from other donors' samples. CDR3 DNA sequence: TGTGCCAGCAGCTTAGGTGGCCCTCAAGAAACCTTC. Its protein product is CASSLGGPQETF.